Following are 19 T cell receptor beta chains from one sample sequenced in a study of T cell responses to AZD1222 COVID-19 vaccine. The repertoire was sequenced with immunoSEQ multiplex PCR; TCRdb's copy has only in-frame clones and lacks some. The sample has 95,000 to 110,000 clones, approximately 89% seen once. The starting material was peripheral blood, obtained on day 0 of AZD1222 vaccination. The origin of the receptors is an adult in good health.

The J gene is TRBJ1-1, the V gene TRBV27; D gene ambiguous. This CDR3 is built from 14 residues. Germline CDR1 and CDR2: MNHEY and SMNVEV (reference sequence). Trimming took off 4 bases at V and 3 bases at J, with 12 bases between the two ends. CDR3 region: CASSYSGAYTEAFF. In nucleotides, the CDR3 is TGTGCCAGCAGTTATAGTGGAGCCTACACTGAAGCTTTCTTT.

The CDR3 DNA is TGTGCCAGTAGTGGCATGGGGGGTGGTGAAGCTTTCTTT. The encoded protein is CASSGMGGGEAFF. The chain uses TRBV19 and TRBJ1-1, with D perhaps matching TRBD1 (5 bases). The V end was cut by 5 bases, the J end by 7 bases, with 14 bases between. The CDR3 sequence is 13 residues long. Per germline, CDR1 LNHDA and CDR2 SQIVND (reference sequence).

The chain joins TRBV11-2 to TRBJ2-7, with a tentative D call TRBD2 (5 bases). The germline gives CDR1 SGHAT, CDR2 FQNNGV. The V gene lost 7 bases and the J gene lost 3 bases, with 16 bases spanning the gap. The CDR3 covers 14 residues. CDR3 sequence (DNA): TGTGCCAGCACCAAAATCGGGAACAACTACGAGCAGTACTTC. It is translated as CASTKIGNNYEQYF.

The V call is TRBV5-1, the J call TRBJ2-3, with D uncertain. Germline V gene data show CDR1 as SGHRS and CDR2 as YFSETQ. The CDR3 is 12 amino acids. V lost 0 bases and J 9 bases, leaving 8 bases between the germline ends. DNA for the CDR3: TGCGCCAGCAGCTTGGACAGCAGCACGCAGTATTTT. This sequence encodes CASSLDSSTQYF.

The gene calls are TRBV6-5 and TRBJ1-1; D is possibly TRBD1 (5 bases). Trimming cost V 5 bases and J 7 bases, with 14 bases left between them. Germline CDR1 and CDR2: MNHEY and SVGAGI. The CDR3 runs to 13 residues. The CDR3 region has the DNA TGTGCCAGCAGTCCCCCGGGGCAGAATGAAGCTTTCTTT. This translates into CASSPPGQNEAFF.

The genes are TRBV27 and TRBJ2-1; 8 bases agree with TRBD1. This CDR3 is built from 14 residues. Germline CDR1 and CDR2: MNHEY and SMNVEV (reference sequence). Trimming at V came to 5 bases and at J to 10 bases, leaving 10 bases not matched to a gene. This chain's CDR3 is CASSPSQGAGEQFF. DNA of the CDR3: TGTGCCAGCAGTCCCAGCCAGGGGGCTGGAGAGCAGTTCTTC.

V and J are TRBV5-4 and TRBJ2-3, with D possibly being TRBD1 (6 bases). CDR1 SGHNT and CDR2 YYREEE come from the germline V gene (reference sequence). The CDR3 runs to 15 residues. V gave up 1 base and J gave up 1 base, with 10 bases separating them. The CDR3 nucleotides are TGTGCCAGCAGCTTGCGCGCAGGGGGCACAGATACGCAGTATTTT. It is translated as CASSLRAGGTDTQYF.

The gene calls are TRBV19 and TRBJ1-2; unclear D gene. Germline CDR1 reads LNHDA; CDR2 reads SQIVND (reference sequence). V lost 5 bases and J lost 4, with 8 bases in between. The CDR3 contains 12 residues. CDR3 in amino acids: CASSVPLYGYTF. CDR3 DNA: TGTGCCAGTAGTGTACCACTCTATGGCTACACCTTC.

J is TRBJ2-3 and V is TRBV19; maybe TRBD1 (5 bases). The length of the CDR3 is 15 residues. The V gene's germline CDR1 is LNHDA and CDR2 SQIVND (reference sequence). The V end lost 3 bases, the J end lost 4 bases, and 14 bases lay between the germline ends. The DNA for the CDR3 is TGTGCCAGTAGTATCGGCAGGGCATGGTCAGATACGCAGTATTTT. Translating gives CASSIGRAWSDTQYF.

The chain couples TRBV7-9 to TRBJ2-7; D uncertain. Trimming took 7 bases from V and 0 from J, leaving 13 bases between them. This CDR3 is 14 amino acids long. Germline CDR1 SEHNR, CDR2 FQNEAQ (reference sequence). The DNA of the CDR3 is TGTGCCAGCACCAAGATCTTGGGCTCCTACGAGCAGTACTTC. Translation gives CASTKILGSYEQYF. Together with reference TRBV7-9 and TRBJ2-7, the CDR3 gives the full variable domain: DTGVSQNPRHKITKRGQNVTFRCDPISEHNRLYWYRQTLGQGPEFLTYFQNEAQLEKSRLLSDRFSAERPKGSFSTLEIQRTEQGDSAMYLCASTKILGSYEQYFGPGTRLTVT.

The chain couples TRBV18 to TRBJ1-1, with 8 bases fitting TRBD1. The V segment lost 1 base and the J segment 5 bases; nucleotides outside the gene matches: 6. CDR1 and CDR2 from the germline V gene are KGHSH and LQKENI. This CDR3 comprises 15 residues. DNA of the CDR3: TGTGCCAGCTCACCACGAGGCAGGGGGCTAACTGAAGCTTTCTTT. Translated: CASSPRGRGLTEAFF.

V usage is TRBV19 and J usage is TRBJ1-5; 7 bases are shared with TRBD1. This CDR3 spans 13 amino acids. Germline V gene data show CDR1 as LNHDA and CDR2 as SQIVND (reference sequence). After removal of 5 bases from V and 4 bases from J, the junction contained 2 bases not matched to a gene. The CDR3 DNA is TGTGCCAGTAGTGTGACAGGGAATCAGCCCCAGCATTTT. Translated, it gives CASSVTGNQPQHF. Combining the CDR3 with reference TRBV19 and TRBJ1-5 gives the whole variable domain DGGITQSPKYLFRKEGQNVTLSCEQNLNHDAMYWYRQDPGQGLRLIYYSQIVNDFQKGDIAEGYSVSREKKESFPLTVTSAQKNPTAFYLCASSVTGNQPQHFGDGTRLSIL.

The rearrangement uses TRBV7-9 and TRBJ2-7; 11 bases align to TRBD1. The CDR3 contains 16 residues. Trimming removed 5 bases from V and 2 bases from J; junction bases left unmatched: 8. The germline V gene has CDR1 SEHNR and CDR2 FQNEAQ (reference sequence). CDR3 amino acids: CASSRLDRGRPYEQYF. In DNA, the CDR3 is TGTGCCAGCAGCCGCCTGGACAGGGGGCGTCCCTACGAGCAGTACTTC.

The CDR3 is CASSLSDLGPHYTGELFF. CDR3 nucleotide sequence: TGTGCCAGCAGCTTGAGCGATCTTGGACCGCACTACACCGGGGAGCTGTTTTTT. The V and J genes are TRBV5-5 and TRBJ2-2; D not certain. CDR3 length equals 18 residues. Germline CDR1 and CDR2: SGHKS and YYEKEE (reference sequence). Trimming removed 1 base at V and 3 bases at J, with 19 bases between.

This clone appeared a few times. V is TRBV19 and J is TRBJ1-2; 10 nucleotides align to TRBD1. CDR1 is LNHDA, CDR2 SQIVND, per germline (reference sequence). With 0 bases clipped from V and 4 bases from J, the junction kept 5 bases outside the gene matches. This CDR3 is 16 amino acids long. CDR3 sequence (DNA): TGTGCCAGTAGTATAGACCCGACAGGGGGCCTCTATGGCTACACCTTC. This translates into CASSIDPTGGLYGYTF.

The chain has TRBV30 and TRBJ1-1, with D maybe TRBD1 (6 bases). Germline V gene lookup returns CDR1 GTSNPN and CDR2 SVGIG (reference sequence). The CDR3 is 13 residues long. Trimming pared 6 bases from V and 2 bases from J, leaving 13 bases between. For the CDR3, the DNA is TGTGCCTGTACGACAGGTTTTAACACTGAAGCTTTCTTT. Translating gives CACTTGFNTEAFF.

The chain uses TRBV7-9 and TRBJ1-2; the match to TRBD1 covers 7 bases. V shed 6 bases, J shed 0 bases, and the junction held 7 bases outside the gene matches. Germline V gene lookup returns CDR1 SEHNR and CDR2 FQNEAQ (reference sequence). The CDR3 runs 15 residues. The CDR3 is CASRLTGTTNYGYTF. In DNA form, the CDR3 reads TGTGCCAGCAGGTTGACAGGGACGACTAACTATGGCTACACCTTC. The full variable domain, rest sourced from reference TRBV7-9 and TRBJ1-2, is DTGVSQNPRHKITKRGQNVTFRCDPISEHNRLYWYRQTLGQGPEFLTYFQNEAQLEKSRLLSDRFSAERPKGSFSTLEIQRTEQGDSAMYLCASRLTGTTNYGYTFGSGTRLTVV.

The sample holds one count of this clone. The conserved final phenylalanine or tryptophan is absent from the CDR3, which likely points to a read error. The V call is TRBV5-5, the J call TRBJ1-6; the D gene is possibly TRBD1 (5 bases). This CDR3 contains 16 residues. From germline, CDR1 is SGHKS and CDR2 YYEKEE (reference sequence). Trimming removed 3 bases at V and 6 bases at J, with 16 bases between. As DNA, the CDR3 is TGTGCCAGCAGCTGGGACCGGACGGATCTTAATTCACCCCTCCACCTT. Translation gives CASSWDRTDLNSPLHL.

The rearrangement joins TRBV6-5 to TRBJ1-1, with unresolved D. Trimming stripped 8 bases from V and 0 bases from J, with 7 bases between. Germline CDR1 and CDR2: MNHEY and SVGAGI. This CDR3 spans 12 amino acids. The CDR3 here is CASGRMNTEAFF. CDR3 nucleotide sequence: TGTGCCAGCGGTAGAATGAACACTGAAGCTTTCTTT.